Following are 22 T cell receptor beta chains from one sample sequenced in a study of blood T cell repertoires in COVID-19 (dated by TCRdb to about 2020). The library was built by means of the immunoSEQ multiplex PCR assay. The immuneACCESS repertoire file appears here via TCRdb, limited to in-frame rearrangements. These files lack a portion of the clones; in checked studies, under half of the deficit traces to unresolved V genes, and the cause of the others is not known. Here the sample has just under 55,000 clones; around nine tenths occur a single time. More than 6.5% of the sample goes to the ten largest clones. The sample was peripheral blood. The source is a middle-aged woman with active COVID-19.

CDR3 residues: CASSSDRASYNSPLHF. The CDR3 nucleotides read TGTGCCAGCAGCTCGGACAGGGCCTCCTATAATTCACCCCTCCACTTT. The chain carries TRBV5-4 and TRBJ1-6; 8 bases line up with TRBD1. The CDR3 length is 16 residues. From germline, CDR1 is SGHNT and CDR2 YYREEE (reference sequence). Unmatched junction bases numbered 2, after V lost 3 bases and J lost 0 bases. The variable domain in full, with the rest retrieved from reference TRBV5-4 and TRBJ1-6, is ETGVTQSPTHLIKTRGQQVTLRCSSQSGHNTVSWYQQALGQGPQFIFQYYREEENGRGNFPPRFSGLQFPNYSSELNVNALELDDSALYLCASSSDRASYNSPLHFGNGTRLTVT.

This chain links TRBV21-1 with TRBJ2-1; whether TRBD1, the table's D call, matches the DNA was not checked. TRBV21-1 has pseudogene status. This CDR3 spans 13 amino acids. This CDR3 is CATKQRGRNEQFF. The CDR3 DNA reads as TGTGCCACCAAGCAAAGGGGTCGCAATGAGCAGTTCTTC.

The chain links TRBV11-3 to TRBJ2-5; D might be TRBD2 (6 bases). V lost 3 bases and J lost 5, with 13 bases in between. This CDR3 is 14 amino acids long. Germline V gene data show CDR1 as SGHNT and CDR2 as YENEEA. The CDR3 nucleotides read TGTGCCAGCAGCTTCCTCCGGGACTCGGAGACCCAGTACTTC. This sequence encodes CASSFLRDSETQYF.

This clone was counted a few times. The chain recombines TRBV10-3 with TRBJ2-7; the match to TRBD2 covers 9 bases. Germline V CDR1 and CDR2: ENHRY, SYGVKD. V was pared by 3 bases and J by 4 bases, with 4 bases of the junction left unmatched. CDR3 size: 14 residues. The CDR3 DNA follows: TGTGCCATCAGTGACCCAGCGGGGGGTTACGAGCAGTACTTC. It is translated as CAISDPAGGYEQYF.

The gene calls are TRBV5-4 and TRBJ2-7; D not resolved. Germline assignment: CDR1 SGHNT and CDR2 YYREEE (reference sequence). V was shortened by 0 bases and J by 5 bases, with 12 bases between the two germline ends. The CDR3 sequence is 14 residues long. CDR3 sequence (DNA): TGTGCCAGCAGCTTGGGTGTCGCGTCGAACGAGCAGTACTTC. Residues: CASSLGVASNEQYF.

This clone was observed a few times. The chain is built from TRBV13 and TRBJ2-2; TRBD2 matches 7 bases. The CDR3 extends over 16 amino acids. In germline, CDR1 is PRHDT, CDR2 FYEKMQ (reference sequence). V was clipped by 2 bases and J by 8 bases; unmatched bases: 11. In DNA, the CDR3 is TGTGCCAGCAGCTTAAGTCTCGCGGGGGTCCAGGGGGAGCTGTTTTTT. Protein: CASSLSLAGVQGELFF.

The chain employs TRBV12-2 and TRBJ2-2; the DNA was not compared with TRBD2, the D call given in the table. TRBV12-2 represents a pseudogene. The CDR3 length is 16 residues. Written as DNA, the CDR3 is TGTGCAAGTCGCTTACTAGCGGGGGGGAACACCGGGGAGCTGTTTTTT. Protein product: CASRLLAGGNTGELFF.

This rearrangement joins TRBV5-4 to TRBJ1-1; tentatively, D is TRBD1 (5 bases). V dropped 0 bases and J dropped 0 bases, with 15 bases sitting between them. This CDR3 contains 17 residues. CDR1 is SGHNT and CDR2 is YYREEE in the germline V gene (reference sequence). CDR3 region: CASSLEFPGPMNTEAFF. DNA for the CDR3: TGTGCCAGCAGCTTGGAATTTCCAGGGCCCATGAACACTGAAGCTTTCTTT. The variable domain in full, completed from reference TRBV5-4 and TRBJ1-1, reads ETGVTQSPTHLIKTRGQQVTLRCSSQSGHNTVSWYQQALGQGPQFIFQYYREEENGRGNFPPRFSGLQFPNYSSELNVNALELDDSALYLCASSLEFPGPMNTEAFFGQGTRLTVV.

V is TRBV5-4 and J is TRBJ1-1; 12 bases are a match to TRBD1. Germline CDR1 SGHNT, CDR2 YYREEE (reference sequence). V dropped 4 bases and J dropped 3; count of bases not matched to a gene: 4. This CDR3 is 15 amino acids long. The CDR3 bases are TGTGCCAGCAGCCAGGGACAGGGGGCGGACACTGAAGCTTTCTTT. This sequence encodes CASSQGQGADTEAFF.

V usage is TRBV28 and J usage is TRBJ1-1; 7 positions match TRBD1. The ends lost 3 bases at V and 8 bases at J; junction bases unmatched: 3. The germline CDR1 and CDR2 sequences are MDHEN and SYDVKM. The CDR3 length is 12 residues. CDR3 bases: TGTGCCAGCAGTTTTTCAGGGGGAGAAGCTTTCTTT. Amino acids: CASSFSGGEAFF. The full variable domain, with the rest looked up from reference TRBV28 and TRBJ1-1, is DVKVTQSSRYLVKRTGEKVFLECVQDMDHENMFWYRQDPGLGLRLIYFSYDVKMKEKGDIPEGYSVSREKKERFSLILESASTNQTSMYLCASSFSGGEAFFGQGTRLTVV.

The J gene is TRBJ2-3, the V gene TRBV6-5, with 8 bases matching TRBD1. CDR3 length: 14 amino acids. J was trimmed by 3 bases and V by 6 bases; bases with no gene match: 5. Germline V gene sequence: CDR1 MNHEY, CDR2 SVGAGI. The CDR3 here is CASRPDRATDTQYF. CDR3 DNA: TGTGCCAGCAGACCGGACAGGGCGACAGATACGCAGTATTTT.

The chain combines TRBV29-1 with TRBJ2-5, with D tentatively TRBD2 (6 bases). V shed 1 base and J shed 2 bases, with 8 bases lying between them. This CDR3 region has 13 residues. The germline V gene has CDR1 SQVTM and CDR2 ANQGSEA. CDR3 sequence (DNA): TGCAGCGTTGAAGGGGCGGGGCAAGAGACCCAGTACTTC. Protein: CSVEGAGQETQYF.

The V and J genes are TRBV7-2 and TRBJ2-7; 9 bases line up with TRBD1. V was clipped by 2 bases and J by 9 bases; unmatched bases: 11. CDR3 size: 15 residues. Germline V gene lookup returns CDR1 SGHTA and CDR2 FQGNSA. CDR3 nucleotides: TGTGCCAGCAGCTTATCCGGGACAGGGAACGCGATGCAGTACTTC. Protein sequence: CASSLSGTGNAMQYF.

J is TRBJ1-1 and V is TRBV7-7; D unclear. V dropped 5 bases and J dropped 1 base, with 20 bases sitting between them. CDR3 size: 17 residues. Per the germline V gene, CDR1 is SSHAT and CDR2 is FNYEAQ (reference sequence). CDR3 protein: CASSPSLAHTTNTEAFF. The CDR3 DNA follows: TGTGCCAGCAGCCCTTCCTTGGCCCACACTACGAACACTGAAGCTTTCTTT.

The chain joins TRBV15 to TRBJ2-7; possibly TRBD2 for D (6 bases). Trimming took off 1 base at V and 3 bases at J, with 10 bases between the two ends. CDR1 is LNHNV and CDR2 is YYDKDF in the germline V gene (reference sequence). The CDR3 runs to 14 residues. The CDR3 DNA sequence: TGTGCCACCAGCAGAGGGAGGGAAGGCTACGAGCAGTACTTC. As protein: CATSRGREGYEQYF.

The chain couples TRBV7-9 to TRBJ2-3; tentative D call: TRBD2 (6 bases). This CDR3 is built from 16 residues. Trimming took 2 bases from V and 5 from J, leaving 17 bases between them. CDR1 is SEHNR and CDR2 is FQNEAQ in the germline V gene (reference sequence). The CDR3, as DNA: TGTGCCAGCAGCTTATCGGGCAGGGCCGGGGGAGATACGCAGTATTTT. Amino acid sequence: CASSLSGRAGGDTQYF.

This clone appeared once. The CDR3 nucleotides are TGCAGCGTTGAATGGGGAGGGACAGGGAACTATGGCTACACCTTC. Its protein product is CSVEWGGTGNYGYTF. The chain carries TRBV29-1 and TRBJ1-2, with TRBD1 matching 9 bases. Unmatched junction bases numbered 6, after V lost 2 bases and J lost 2 bases. From germline, CDR1 is SQVTM and CDR2 ANQGSEA. The CDR3 runs 15 residues. Using reference TRBV29-1 and TRBJ1-2 for the parts outside the CDR3, the full variable domain is SAVISQKPSRDICQRGTSLTIQCQVDSQVTMMFWYRQQPGQSLTLIATANQGSEATYESGFVIDKFPISRPNLTFSTLTVSNMSPEDSSIYLCSVEWGGTGNYGYTFGSGTRLTVV.

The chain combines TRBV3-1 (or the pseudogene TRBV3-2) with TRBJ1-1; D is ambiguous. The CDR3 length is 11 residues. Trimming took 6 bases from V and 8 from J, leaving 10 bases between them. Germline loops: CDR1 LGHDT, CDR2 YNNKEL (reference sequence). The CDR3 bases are TGTGCCAGCAGAAGGGAGTCCGAAGCTTTCTTT. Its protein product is CASRRESEAFF.

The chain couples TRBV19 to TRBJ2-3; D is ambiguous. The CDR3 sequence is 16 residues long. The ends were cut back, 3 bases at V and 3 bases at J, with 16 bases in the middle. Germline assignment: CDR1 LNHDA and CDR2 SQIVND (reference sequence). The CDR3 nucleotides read TGTGCCAGTAGTATTGAATCAGGATTCGGAACAGATACGCAGTATTTT. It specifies CASSIESGFGTDTQYF.

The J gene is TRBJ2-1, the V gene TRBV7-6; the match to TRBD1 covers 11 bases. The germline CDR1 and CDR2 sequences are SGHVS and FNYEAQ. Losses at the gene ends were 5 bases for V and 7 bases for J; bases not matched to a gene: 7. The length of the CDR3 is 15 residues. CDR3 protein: CASSQDRGRENEQFF. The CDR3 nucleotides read TGTGCCAGCAGCCAGGACAGGGGGCGGGAAAATGAGCAGTTCTTC. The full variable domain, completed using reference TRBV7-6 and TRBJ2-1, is GAGVSQSPRYKVTKRGQDVALRCDPISGHVSLYWYRQALGQGPEFLTYFNYEAQQDKSGLPNDRFSAERPEGSISTLTIQRTEQRDSAMYRCASSQDRGRENEQFFGPGTRLTVL.

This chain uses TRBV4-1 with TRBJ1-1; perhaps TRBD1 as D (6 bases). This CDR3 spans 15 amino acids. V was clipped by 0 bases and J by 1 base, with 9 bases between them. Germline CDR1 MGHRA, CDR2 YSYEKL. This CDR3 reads CASSQEIRGNTEAFF. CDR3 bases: TGCGCCAGCAGCCAAGAAATCAGGGGGAACACTGAAGCTTTCTTT.

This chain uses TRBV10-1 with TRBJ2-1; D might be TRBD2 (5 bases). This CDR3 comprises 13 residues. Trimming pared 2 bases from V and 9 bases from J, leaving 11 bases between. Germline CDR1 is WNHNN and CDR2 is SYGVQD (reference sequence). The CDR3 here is CASSEPPAGEQFF. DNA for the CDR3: TGCGCCAGCAGTGAGCCCCCCGCGGGTGAGCAGTTCTTC.